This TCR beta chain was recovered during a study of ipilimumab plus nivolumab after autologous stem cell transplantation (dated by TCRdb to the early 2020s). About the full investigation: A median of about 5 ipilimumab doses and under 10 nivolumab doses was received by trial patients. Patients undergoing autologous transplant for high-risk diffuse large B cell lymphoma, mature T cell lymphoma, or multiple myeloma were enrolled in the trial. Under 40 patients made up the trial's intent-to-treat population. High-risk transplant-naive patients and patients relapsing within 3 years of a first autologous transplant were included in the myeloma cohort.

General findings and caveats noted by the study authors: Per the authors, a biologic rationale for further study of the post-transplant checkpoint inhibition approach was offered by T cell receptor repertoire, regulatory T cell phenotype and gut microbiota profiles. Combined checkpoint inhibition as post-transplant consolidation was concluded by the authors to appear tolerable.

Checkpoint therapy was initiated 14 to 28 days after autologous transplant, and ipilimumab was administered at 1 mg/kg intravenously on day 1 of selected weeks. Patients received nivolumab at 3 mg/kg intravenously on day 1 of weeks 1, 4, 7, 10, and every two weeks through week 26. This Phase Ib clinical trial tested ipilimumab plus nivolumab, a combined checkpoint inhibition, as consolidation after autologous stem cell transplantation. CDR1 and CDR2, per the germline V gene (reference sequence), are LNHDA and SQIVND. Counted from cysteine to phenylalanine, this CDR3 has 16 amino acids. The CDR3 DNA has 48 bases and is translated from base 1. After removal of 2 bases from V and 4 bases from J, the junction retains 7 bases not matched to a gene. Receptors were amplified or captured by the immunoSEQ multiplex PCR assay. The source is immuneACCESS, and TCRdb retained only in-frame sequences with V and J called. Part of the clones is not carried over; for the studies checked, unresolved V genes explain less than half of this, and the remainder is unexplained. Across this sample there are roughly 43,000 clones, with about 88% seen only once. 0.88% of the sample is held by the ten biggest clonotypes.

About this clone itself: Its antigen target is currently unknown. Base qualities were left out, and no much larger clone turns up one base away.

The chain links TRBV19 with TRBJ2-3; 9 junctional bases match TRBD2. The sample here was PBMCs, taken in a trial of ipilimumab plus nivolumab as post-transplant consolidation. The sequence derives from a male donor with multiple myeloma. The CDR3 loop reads CASSIWGGRAPDTQYF. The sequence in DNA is TGTGCCAGTAGTATATGGGGCGGGAGGGCCCCAGATACGCAGTATTTT.